This T cell receptor (beta chain) was documented in a study of blood T cell repertoires in COVID-19 (dated by TCRdb to about 2020). Describing the broader study: Samples from collaborators originated in the United States, Italy and Spain and spanned both the acute and convalescent phases of COVID-19. The prospective study material was composed of cDNA or gDNA derived from T cells, B-cell-depleted T cells, or PBMCs. Deeply sampled blood TCRbeta repertoires from subjects exposed to, actively infected with, or recovered from COVID-19 were included in the dataset. The repertoires were released in a freely available public database intended as a resource for research on the immune response to SARS-CoV-2. Samples came from the ongoing ImmuneRACE study (first 160 participants) plus 1,254 subjects from 6 global collaborators. The sample metadata nearly always contained a de-identified subject ID, COVID-19 status, age in years and sex. Where available, HLA class I and class II types were taken from metadata supplied by the sample provider and were not determined by assay-based typing. Overall results and qualifications from the work: The amount of clinical and demographic metadata varied by source and participant and was provided uncurated.

TCRbeta CDR3 regions were amplified from genomic DNA using the immunoSEQ Assay, a bias-controlled multiplex PCR. On the study's bioinformatics: The number of nucleated cells in each sample was estimated by amplification of reference gene primers within the assay. Sequence reads were collapsed and filtered to measure the absolute abundance of every unique TCRbeta CDR3 rearrangement. For each sample, productive Simpson clonality was calculated as the square root of Simpson's diversity index over productive rearrangements. TCRdb holds this immuneACCESS table with in-frame rearrangements only. Some clones are missing; in checked studies, unresolved V genes explain under half, and the rest has no known cause. V and J calls and clone size are those listed in that table; D and trimming were worked out from the DNA. Across this sample there are 200,000 or so clones, with under 90% seen only once. The ten largest clones add up to more than 5.5% of the sample.

From the germline V gene, CDR1 is KGHSH and CDR2 is LQKENI. At the junction V is shortened by 1 base and J by 0 bases; bases outside the gene matches: 4. Inclusive of the bounding cysteine and phenylalanine, the CDR3 is 17 residues long. Only the CDR3 DNA is retained, 51 bases long and in frame from the first base. About this clone itself: The antigen this receptor binds is unknown. No base quality values were provided; no much bigger clone lies one nucleotide off.

Samples from volunteer blood donors who had recovered from COVID-19 were contributed by a second Seattle source. Collaborating institutions collected whole blood in K2EDTA tubes following their own protocols. For TCRbeta analysis, collaborator samples were shipped as frozen whole blood, as isolated PBMCs, or as DNA extracted from either sample type. The sequence came from a man in his sixties who had recovered from COVID-19. This receptor chain uses TRBV18 and TRBJ2-1; 9 of the junction bases match TRBD2. Sequencing was carried out using peripheral blood. This receptor has the CDR3 CASSPLLTSGSYNEQFF. The nucleotides read TGTGCCAGCTCACCACTTCTGACTAGCGGCTCCTACAATGAGCAGTTCTTC.